This T cell receptor (beta chain) was identified in a study of early T cells in non-severe SARS-CoV-2 infection (dated by TCRdb to about 2021). Concerning the study at large: Bulk RNA from unsorted whole blood was used for TCR sequencing, so alpha and beta chains could not be paired. General study outcomes and caveats: VDJdb matching was skewed toward anti-spike CD8 responses, so virus-specific expansions were likely underestimated and private and CD4 specificities were missed.

Taken from cysteine to phenylalanine, the CDR3 has 13 residues. The sequence is cut down to CDR3 DNA, 39 bases in frame from base 1. Relative to germline, V is 4 bases shorter and J is 6 bases shorter, with 10 bases between their ends. Taken from the germline V gene (reference sequence), the CDR1 and CDR2 loops are DFQATT and SNEGSKA. The library relied on 5' RACE. Sequencing took place on a NextSeq 500. In the TCR library protocol, unique molecular identifiers were attached to individual cDNA molecules to correct for PCR bias and sequencing error. Sequencing covered both TCR alpha and beta chains, and within each sample the abundances of alpha and beta sequences were tightly co-correlated. As for the authors' bioinformatics: Decombinator V4 was used to annotate TCR sequences for V gene, J gene and CDR3. Expanded TCRs were defined as changing significantly between any two time points under a Poisson model with p below 0.0001. TCR abundances were normalised to the total number of TCRs sequenced in each sample and reported as counts per million. MAIT TCRs were defined by TRAV1-2 paired with TRAJ12, TRAJ20 or TRAJ33, and iNKT TCRs by TRAV10 paired with TRAJ18. A search of VDJdb, accessed on 1 November 2021, was run for TCRs annotated to CMV, EBV and SARS-CoV-2, with TCRs annotated for multiple antigens excluded. Clones were called with MiXCR by TCRdb after fastp trimmed the public reads at Q25, and only in-frame beta chains were retained. Duplicate CDR3 protein sequences are folded into a single record with the most common DNA and genes. The V and J calls follow TCRdb's processing rather than the paper's. The table for this sample lists tens of thousands of distinct CDR3 sequences; around 12% of them were counted only once. The ten largest clones capture 2.7% of the sample.

Concerning this clonotype: Its antigen is not yet known. No per-base quality is available; no much larger clone lies one base away.

A case-control design nested within a healthcare worker cohort in London, UK, was used, with weekly nasopharyngeal swab PCR tests and blood sampling performed. Between 23 and 31 March 2020, the week of the UK lockdown, healthcare workers were enrolled and then followed up weekly for as long as 16 weeks. The receptor was derived from an adult who was a healthcare worker with PCR-confirmed SARS-CoV-2 infection or an uninfected control (not recorded which). The sequencing used whole blood, collected at baseline. The chain is made from TRBV20-1 and TRBJ1-6; confidence is insufficient to name the D gene. The CDR3 region has the sequence CSANIKANSPLHF. DNA sequence: TGCAGTGCTAACATAAAGGCTAATTCACCCCTCCACTTT.